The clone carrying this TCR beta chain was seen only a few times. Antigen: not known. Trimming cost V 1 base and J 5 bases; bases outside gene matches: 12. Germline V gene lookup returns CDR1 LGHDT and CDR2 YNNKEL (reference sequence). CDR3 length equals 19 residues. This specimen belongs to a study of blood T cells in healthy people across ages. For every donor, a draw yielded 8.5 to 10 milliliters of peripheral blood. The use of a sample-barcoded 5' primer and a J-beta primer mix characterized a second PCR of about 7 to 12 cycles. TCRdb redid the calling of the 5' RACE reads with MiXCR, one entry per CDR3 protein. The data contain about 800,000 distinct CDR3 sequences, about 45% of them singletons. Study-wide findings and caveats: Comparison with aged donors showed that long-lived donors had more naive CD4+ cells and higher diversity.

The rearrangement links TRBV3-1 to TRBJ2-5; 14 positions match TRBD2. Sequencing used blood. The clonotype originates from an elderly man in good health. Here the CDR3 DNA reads TGTGCCAGCAGCCAAGGGGGGTTGGGACTAGCGGGAGTTTGGGAGACCCAGTACTTC. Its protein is CASSQGGLGLAGVWETQYF.